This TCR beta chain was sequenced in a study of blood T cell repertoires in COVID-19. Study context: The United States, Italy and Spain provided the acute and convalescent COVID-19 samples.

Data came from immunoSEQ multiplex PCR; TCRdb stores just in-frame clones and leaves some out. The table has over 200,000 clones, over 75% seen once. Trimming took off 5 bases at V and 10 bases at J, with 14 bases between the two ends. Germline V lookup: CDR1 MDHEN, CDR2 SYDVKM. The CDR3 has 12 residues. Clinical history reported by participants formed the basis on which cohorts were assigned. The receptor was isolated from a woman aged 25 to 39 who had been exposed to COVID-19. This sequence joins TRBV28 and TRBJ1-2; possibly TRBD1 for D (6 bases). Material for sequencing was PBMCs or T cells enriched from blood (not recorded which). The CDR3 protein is CASSPQGRNYTF. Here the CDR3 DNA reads TGTGCCAGCAGTCCGCAGGGGAGAAACTACACCTTC.